This T cell receptor (beta chain) came from a study of blood T cell repertoires in COVID-19. Across the whole study: Acute and convalescent COVID-19 samples came from the United States, Italy and Spain.

Libraries were prepared by immunoSEQ multiplex PCR; TCRdb keeps only in-frame clonotypes and omits some of them. The sample includes more than 95,000 clones, around 90% seen only once; the top ten take roughly 4.6%. A single count supports this clone. The CDR3 contains 13 residues. The germline gives CDR1 SEHNR, CDR2 FQNEAQ (reference sequence). Deletions cut 3 bases from V and 1 base from J, with 6 bases between. The sequence came from a human donor in a cohort sampled during active COVID-19. The chain couples TRBV7-9 to TRBJ1-1; D call uncertain. Input material: peripheral blood. The CDR3 nucleotides read TGTGCCAGCAGCTTTCGGGGGAACACTGAAGCTTTCTTT. This encodes CASSFRGNTEAFF.